Below are 24 T cell receptor beta chains sequenced from a single sample in a study of control samples from healthy donors and cancer patients. Assay: immunoSEQ multiplex PCR; the TCRdb copy retains only in-frame clones and omits some. The sample includes roughly 150,000 clones, 70% to 90% of them seen just once. The sample comprised blood. The receptors stem from a man younger than 35 in good health.

The J gene is TRBJ2-1, the V gene TRBV4-3; 7 bases align to TRBD2. After removal of 1 base from V and 6 bases from J, the junction contained 9 bases not matched to a gene. The CDR3 extends over 16 amino acids. From germline, CDR1 is LGHNA and CDR2 YSLEER. CDR3 sequence: CASSQVPAGMGNEQFF. The CDR3 coding sequence is TGCGCCAGCAGCCAAGTACCAGCGGGGATGGGCAATGAGCAGTTCTTC.

The chain carries TRBV29-1 and TRBJ1-2; the D is unclear. This CDR3 has 12 residues. V was cut by 7 bases and J by 8 bases, with 17 bases left in between. Germline CDR1 SQVTM, CDR2 ANQGSEA. The CDR3 DNA sequence: TGCAGCGACAGAACCTATCTATCCGGCTACACCTTC. Protein: CSDRTYLSGYTF.

This rearrangement joins TRBV12-3 or TRBV12-4 to TRBJ2-7; TRBD2 agrees at 7 bases. With V trimmed by 9 bases and J by 1 base, 6 bases remained unmatched. The CDR3 totals 13 residues. The CDR3, as DNA: TGTGCCAGTTCGACCGGGGGGTCCTACGAGCAGTACTTC. Encoded protein: CASSTGGSYEQYF.

V gene TRBV28 combines with J gene TRBJ1-5, with D possibly TRBD1 on 5 matching bases. V was pared by 9 bases and J by 1 base, with 10 bases between. This CDR3 is 13 amino acids long. The germline gives CDR1 MDHEN, CDR2 SYDVKM. The CDR3 loop is CASFKGSNQPQHF. The CDR3 coding sequence is TGTGCCAGTTTCAAGGGGAGCAATCAGCCCCAGCATTTT.

This clone was counted between two and nine times. The chain has TRBV10-1 and TRBJ2-6, with D perhaps matching TRBD1 or TRBD2 (5 bases each). This CDR3 comprises 18 residues. V was cut by 6 bases and J by 2 bases, with 20 bases left in between. Germline-derived CDR1 and CDR2 are WNHNN and SYGVQD (reference sequence). The CDR3 loop is CASRIQAGTLAGANVLTF. As DNA, the CDR3 is TGCGCCAGCAGGATTCAGGCAGGGACGTTGGCTGGGGCCAACGTCCTGACTTTC.

This clone has a single count. V gene TRBV18 combines with J gene TRBJ1-5; 9 bases fit TRBD1. Losses at the gene ends were 3 bases for V and 5 bases for J; bases not matched to a gene: 14. This CDR3 contains 18 residues. CDR1 and CDR2 from the germline V gene are KGHSH and LQKENI. The CDR3 DNA is TGTGCCAGCTCACCGACGACAGGGGGGGCGATGCCAGATCAGCCCCAGCATTTT. Its translation: CASSPTTGGAMPDQPQHF.

For this clone: This may be a read error: a much more frequent sequence differs by one nucleotide. The chain combines TRBV7-2 with TRBJ2-7; 11 nucleotides match TRBD1. Trimming at V came to 1 base and at J to 6 bases, leaving 5 bases not matched to a gene. This CDR3 has 15 amino acids. In germline, CDR1 is SGHTA, CDR2 FQGNSA. CDR3 bases: TGTGCCAGCAGCTTAGTCGGACAGGGGGCGGGCGAGCAGTACTTC. Protein product: CASSLVGQGAGEQYF.

V and J are TRBV18 and TRBJ2-1; D not resolved. CDR3 length: 15 residues. The V end lost 1 base, the J end lost 1 base, and 8 bases lay between the germline ends. Germline-derived CDR1 and CDR2 are KGHSH and LQKENI. This CDR3 reads CASSPREGSYNEQFF. CDR3 sequence (DNA): TGTGCCAGCTCACCACGGGAAGGGTCCTACAATGAGCAGTTCTTC.

The chain uses TRBV19 and TRBJ1-6; no clear D gene. Trimming cost V 3 bases and J 0 bases, with 9 bases left between them. Germline V gene sequence: CDR1 LNHDA, CDR2 SQIVND (reference sequence). The CDR3 covers 16 residues. In DNA form, the CDR3 reads TGTGCCAGTAGTATGTGGGCGAGCTCCTATAATTCACCCCTCCACTTT. This translates into CASSMWASSYNSPLHF.

CDR3 loop: CSVAGGLRGYTF. As DNA, the CDR3 is TGCAGCGTTGCCGGGGGGCTACGTGGCTACACCTTC. This chain connects TRBV29-1 to TRBJ1-2, with a possible D match to TRBD1 (6 bases). V lost 4 bases to trimming and J lost 7 bases, with 13 bases between them. CDR3 length equals 12 residues. CDR1 is SQVTM and CDR2 is ANQGSEA in the germline V gene.

V usage is TRBV3-1 (or the pseudogene TRBV3-2) and J usage is TRBJ2-1; TRBD1 agrees at 9 bases. The CDR3 consists of 17 residues. Germline lookup yields CDR1 LGHDT and CDR2 YNNKEL (reference sequence). J gave up 9 bases and V 1 base, and 13 bases lay outside the gene matches. This chain's CDR3 is CASSQASGTGPRGEQFF. CDR3 DNA sequence: TGTGCCAGCAGCCAAGCGAGTGGGACAGGGCCTAGGGGTGAGCAGTTCTTC.

The chain employs TRBV5-5 and TRBJ1-2, with 7 bases identical to TRBD1. Germline-derived CDR1 and CDR2 are SGHKS and YYEKEE (reference sequence). The CDR3 is 16 residues long. J gave up 3 bases and V 5 bases, and 13 bases lay outside the gene matches. The CDR3 here is CASRKLSLTGDYGYTF. CDR3 nucleotide sequence: TGTGCCAGCAGAAAACTATCGCTTACAGGGGACTATGGCTACACCTTC.

The chain has TRBV10-3 and TRBJ1-5, with D uncertain. The CDR3 has 18 residues. Germline CDR1 is ENHRY and CDR2 is SYGVKD. Here the CDR3 DNA reads TGTGCTTGGAGTCCAGAGCTAATCTACCCTTATAGCAATCAGCCCCAGCATTTT. Amino acid sequence: CAWSPELIYPYSNQPQHF.

The J gene is TRBJ2-7, the V gene TRBV3-1 (or the pseudogene TRBV3-2); a weak D match, TRBD2 (6 bases). Trimming took 0 bases from V and 6 from J, leaving 15 bases between them. The length of the CDR3 is 15 residues. Germline V lookup: CDR1 LGHDT, CDR2 YNNKEL (reference sequence). This CDR3 reads CASSQDRGKPFEQYF. The CDR3 DNA is TGTGCCAGCAGCCAAGATCGGGGGAAGCCGTTCGAGCAGTACTTC.

This sequence joins TRBV28 and TRBJ2-3, with D maybe TRBD2 (6 bases). Deletions cut 2 bases from V and 2 bases from J, with 11 bases between. This CDR3 comprises 15 residues. Germline assignment: CDR1 MDHEN and CDR2 SYDVKM. In nucleotides, the CDR3 is TGTGCCAGCAGTTTAGGGGGGAGGACCACAGATACGCAGTATTTT. This sequence encodes CASSLGGRTTDTQYF.

J is TRBJ2-5 and V is TRBV7-2; D gene unclear. The CDR3 sequence is 11 residues long. Germline CDR1 is SGHTA and CDR2 is FQGNSA. Between the trimmed V and J ends, which lost 7 bases and 2 bases, there was a span of 5 bases. The CDR3, as DNA: TGTGCCAGCACCCTACAAGAGACCCAGTACTTC. Amino acids: CASTLQETQYF.

The chain has TRBV6-1 and TRBJ2-7; D perhaps matches TRBD1 (5 bases). The germline V gene has CDR1 MNHNS and CDR2 SASEGT. This CDR3 comprises 15 residues. Trimming took 2 bases from V and 3 from J, leaving 14 bases between them. CDR3 DNA sequence: TGTGCCAGCAGTGAAAAGTATTCAGGACACTACGAGCAGTACTTC. Translation: CASSEKYSGHYEQYF.

The genes are TRBV4-1 and TRBJ2-5; 12 bases are shared with TRBD2. The CDR3 contains 17 residues. With V trimmed by 2 bases and J by 5 bases, 9 bases remained unmatched. In germline, CDR1 is MGHRA, CDR2 YSYEKL. The CDR3 sequence: CASSQRTSGAGRETQYF. CDR3 in DNA: TGCGCCAGCAGCCAACGGACTAGCGGGGCCGGACGGGAGACCCAGTACTTC.

The rearrangement uses TRBV11-2 and TRBJ1-1; D is unclear. V was pared by 5 bases and J by 6 bases, with 16 bases between. Germline loops: CDR1 SGHAT, CDR2 FQNNGV. This CDR3 comprises 14 residues. CDR3 residues: CASSPRREGSEAFF. The CDR3 DNA reads TGTGCCAGCAGCCCCCGTCGGGAGGGCTCTGAAGCTTTCTTT. Drawing the rest from reference TRBV11-2 and TRBJ1-1, the complete variable domain is EAGVAQSPRYKIIEKRQSVAFWCNPISGHATLYWYQQILGQGPKLLIQFQNNGVVDDSQLPKDRFSAERLKGVDSTLKIQPAKLEDSAVYLCASSPRREGSEAFFGQGTRLTVV.

The rearrangement joins TRBV6-6 to TRBJ2-7, with 12 positions matching TRBD2. Germline V lookup: CDR1 MNHNY, CDR2 SVGAGI (reference sequence). With 5 bases clipped from V and 7 bases from J, the junction kept 9 bases outside the gene matches. This CDR3 comprises 15 residues. CDR3 sequence: CASSASGGAFLEQYF. In nucleotides, the CDR3 is TGTGCCAGCAGTGCTAGCGGGGGGGCCTTCCTTGAGCAGTACTTC.

This chain uses TRBV10-3 with TRBJ1-3; 9 bases are a match to TRBD1. The CDR3 runs to 14 residues. V was pared by 10 bases and J by 3 bases, with 7 bases of the junction left unmatched. Germline V gene data show CDR1 as ENHRY and CDR2 as SYGVKD. The CDR3: CATAQGAGGNTIYF. For the CDR3, the DNA is TGTGCCACCGCACAGGGGGCTGGTGGAAACACCATATATTTT.

This clone was picked up one time. The chain uses TRBV2 and TRBJ1-1; maybe TRBD1 (6 bases). The ends were cut back, 6 bases at V and 1 base at J, with 15 bases in the middle. The CDR3 runs 15 residues. Looked up from germline, CDR1 is SNHLY and CDR2 is FYNNEI. The DNA of the CDR3 is TGTGCCAGCAGGTACGACAGGTCCGAGAACACTGAAGCTTTCTTT. This codes for CASRYDRSENTEAFF.

This sequence joins TRBV18 and TRBJ1-2, with D maybe TRBD1 (6 bases). The germline CDR1 and CDR2 sequences are KGHSH and LQKENI. The CDR3 is 13 residues long. Between the trimmed V and J ends, which lost 0 bases and 14 bases, there was a span of 16 bases. The CDR3 DNA follows: TGTGCCAGCTCACCACCAGGGACACCGCGGGGGACCTTC. It encodes CASSPPGTPRGTF.

This clone was counted a few times. The chain couples TRBV7-3 to TRBJ1-5; D might be TRBD1 (5 bases). V gave up 10 bases and J gave up 5 bases, with 12 bases separating them. This CDR3 spans 12 amino acids. The germline V gene has CDR1 SGHTA and CDR2 FQGTGA. CDR3 sequence: CANTGGDQPQHF. CDR3 sequence (DNA): TGTGCCAATACAGGAGGGGATCAGCCCCAGCATTTT. Based on the CDR3 plus reference TRBV7-3 and TRBJ1-5, the full variable domain is GAGVSQTPSNKVTEKGKYVELRCDPISGHTALYWYRQSLGQGPEFLIYFQGTGAADDSGLPNDRFFAVRPEGSVSTLKIQRTERGDSAVYLCANTGGDQPQHFGDGTRLSIL.